Presented here are 20 T cell receptor beta chains from one specimen sequenced in a study of OX40 agonist ivuxolimab in advanced cancers. Clones were sequenced by immunoSEQ multiplex PCR, and TCRdb holds only the in-frame ones, with some missing. The repertoire holds 55,000 to 65,000 clones, with about 88% as singletons. Sequences were derived from CD4+ or CD8+ T cells sorted from blood, sampled in a trial of the OX40 agonist ivuxolimab. The receptors derive from an adult with an advanced solid tumor such as melanoma, head and neck, liver or kidney cancer.

The chain couples TRBV6-5 to TRBJ1-4; 7 bases align to TRBD1. The CDR3 sequence is 13 residues long. Germline values: CDR1 MNHEY, CDR2 SVGAGI. Germline trimming cut 7 bases from V and 7 bases from J; bases unmatched to any gene: 6. DNA for the CDR3: TGTGCCAGCAAGCCCCCAGGGGGTGAAAAACTGTTTTTT. The encoded protein is CASKPPGGEKLFF.

This chain connects TRBV29-1 to TRBJ2-7; TRBD2 aligns across 7 bases. The length of the CDR3 is 13 residues. V shed 4 bases and J 4 bases; nucleotides not matched to a gene: 7. CDR1 and CDR2 from the germline V gene are SQVTM and ANQGSEA. The CDR3, as DNA: TGCAGCGTTGGAGGAGGGGAGGGTTACGAGCAGTACTTC. Protein product: CSVGGGEGYEQYF.

The V and J genes are TRBV28 and TRBJ1-4, with a possible D match to TRBD1 (6 bases). The CDR3 totals 14 residues. Per germline, CDR1 MDHEN and CDR2 SYDVKM. V dropped 6 bases and J dropped 3 bases, with 11 bases sitting between them. CDR3 in amino acids: CASSLGQSNEKLFF. CDR3 nucleotide sequence: TGTGCCAGCAGCCTCGGACAGTCTAATGAAAAACTGTTTTTT.

The chain uses TRBV30 and TRBJ1-2; possible D gene TRBD1, 6 bases. The V and J ends lost 5 bases and 8 bases respectively, with 15 bases between them. The V gene's germline CDR1 is GTSNPN and CDR2 SVGIG (reference sequence). The CDR3 extends over 12 amino acids. The CDR3 region is CAWSTGYDGYTF. The CDR3 nucleotides are TGTGCCTGGTCTACAGGGTACGACGGCTACACCTTC. The full variable domain, rest sourced from reference TRBV30 and TRBJ1-2, is SQTIHQWPATLVQPVGSPLSLECTVEGTSNPNLYWYRQAAGRGLQLLFYSVGIGQISSEVPQNLSASRPQDRQFILSSKKLLLSDSGFYLCAWSTGYDGYTFGSGTRLTVV.

The chain joins TRBV10-3 to TRBJ2-1, with D unclear. V gave up 7 bases and J gave up 4 bases, with 14 bases separating them. Germline values: CDR1 ENHRY, CDR2 SYGVKD. The CDR3 spans 14 residues. This chain's CDR3 is CAIMGRQDYNEQFF. The CDR3 nucleotides read TGTGCCATCATGGGCAGGCAGGATTACAATGAGCAGTTCTTC.

The chain links TRBV7-9 to TRBJ2-7; possibly TRBD1 for D (6 bases). V was clipped by 5 bases and J by 3 bases, with 8 bases between them. Germline assignment: CDR1 SEHNR and CDR2 FQNEAQ (reference sequence). This CDR3 is 12 amino acids long. Here the CDR3 reads CASSQGLYEQYF. CDR3 DNA: TGTGCCAGCAGCCAGGGGCTCTACGAGCAGTACTTC. The complete variable domain, with remaining parts taken from reference TRBV7-9 and TRBJ2-7, reads DTGVSQNPRHKITKRGQNVTFRCDPISEHNRLYWYRQTLGQGPEFLTYFQNEAQLEKSRLLSDRFSAERPKGSFSTLEIQRTEQGDSAMYLCASSQGLYEQYFGPGTRLTVT.

The chain carries TRBV7-3 and TRBJ2-1, with a possible D match to TRBD1 (5 bases). Trimming removed 2 bases from V and 9 bases from J, with 17 bases in between. CDR1 is SGHTA and CDR2 is FQGTGA in the germline V gene. CDR3 length equals 15 residues. For the CDR3, the DNA is TGTGCCAGCAGCTTATCAAATCAGGGCGCCTCTGAGCAGTTCTTC. Its translation is CASSLSNQGASEQFF.

The genes are TRBV5-6 and TRBJ2-7; D is uncertain. Germline CDR1 reads SGHDT; CDR2 reads YYEEEE. The CDR3 length is 14 residues. V was trimmed by 0 bases and J by 3 bases, leaving 10 bases between them. The CDR3 DNA follows: TGTGCCAGCAGCTTGGCAAAGCGCAGCTACGAGCAGTACTTC. It encodes CASSLAKRSYEQYF.

This chain links TRBV6-5 with TRBJ1-2; 11 nucleotides match TRBD1. The CDR3 has 13 residues. Looked up from germline, CDR1 is MNHEY and CDR2 is SVGAGI. J lost 7 bases, V lost 6 bases, and 4 bases had no gene match. The DNA of the CDR3 is TGTGCCAGCAGAAGGACAGGGGGCTTTGGCTACACCTTC. Residues: CASRRTGGFGYTF.

The gene calls are TRBV30 and TRBJ2-3; the D call may be TRBD1 or TRBD2 (7 bases each). The CDR3 is made up of 14 amino acids. Germline-derived CDR1 and CDR2 are GTSNPN and SVGIG (reference sequence). Trimming pared 2 bases from V and 9 bases from J, leaving 18 bases between. DNA of the CDR3: TGTGCCTGGAGTCGGGCAGGGGGGGAATGGACGCAGTATTTT. Its translation is CAWSRAGGEWTQYF.

In this sample, this clone turned up a few times. The chain has TRBV5-1 and TRBJ2-1, with D possibly matching TRBD2 (6 bases). This CDR3 region has 14 residues. From germline, CDR1 is SGHRS and CDR2 YFSETQ. The V and J ends lost 3 bases and 0 bases respectively, with 7 bases between them. Here the CDR3 reads CASSSGSSYNEQFF. In nucleotides, the CDR3 is TGCGCCAGCAGCTCCGGGAGCTCCTACAATGAGCAGTTCTTC.

This clone is termed medium-sized. The CDR3 nucleotides are TGCGCCAGCAGCCCTCGTACGGCAGATACGCAGTATTTT. Amino acids: CASSPRTADTQYF. V is TRBV4-3 and J is TRBJ2-3; D gene unclear. This CDR3 spans 13 amino acids. Trimming shortened V by 4 bases and J by 4 bases, and 9 bases separated the two germline ends. CDR1 LGHNA and CDR2 YSLEER come from the germline V gene.

The rearrangement links TRBV7-2 to TRBJ2-1; a weak D match, TRBD2 (5 bases). V lost 5 bases and J lost 5, with 16 bases in between. CDR1 and CDR2 from the germline V gene are SGHTA and FQGNSA. The CDR3 sequence is 15 residues long. CDR3 residues: CASSASLAVNNEQFF. CDR3 in DNA: TGTGCCAGCAGCGCGAGTCTAGCCGTCAACAATGAGCAGTTCTTC.

The CDR3 reads CASSPRLGRASGYTF. CDR3 sequence (DNA): TGTGCCAGCAGCCCGCGACTGGGACGGGCTTCTGGCTACACCTTC. This chain connects TRBV7-9 to TRBJ1-2, with D possibly TRBD1 on 5 matching bases. Germline V CDR1 and CDR2: SEHNR, FQNEAQ (reference sequence). The V and J ends lost 5 bases and 7 bases respectively, with 20 bases between them. The CDR3 totals 15 residues.

The CDR3 sequence: CASSGDSGELFF. The CDR3 nucleotides read TGTGCCAGCAGTGGCGACAGTGGGGAGCTGTTTTTT. This chain connects TRBV2 to TRBJ2-2, with a possible D match to TRBD1 (5 bases). Germline loops: CDR1 SNHLY, CDR2 FYNNEI. This CDR3 has 12 amino acids. V dropped 4 bases and J dropped 8 bases, with 8 bases sitting between them.

The chain recombines TRBV5-6 with TRBJ2-7; no definite D call. The V and J ends lost 0 bases and 5 bases respectively, with 9 bases between them. This CDR3 is built from 13 residues. The V gene's germline CDR1 is SGHDT and CDR2 YYEEEE. The DNA for the CDR3 is TGTGCCAGCAGCTTGGCCCTACCGCACGAGCAGTACTTC. This encodes CASSLALPHEQYF.

The chain uses TRBV2 and TRBJ2-7; no definite D call. V shed 6 bases and J shed 6 bases, with 12 bases lying between them. The CDR3 sequence is 12 residues long. From germline, CDR1 is SNHLY and CDR2 FYNNEI. The CDR3, as DNA: TGTGCCAGCAGGACCCGGGCCCTCGAGCAGTACTTC. This sequence encodes CASRTRALEQYF.

V usage is TRBV11-3 and J usage is TRBJ1-3; D gene ambiguous. Trimming removed 2 bases from V and 0 bases from J, with 17 bases in between. The germline CDR1 and CDR2 sequences are SGHNT and YENEEA. The CDR3 has 18 amino acids. The CDR3 reads CASSLQSGPLLSGNTIYF. The CDR3 coding sequence is TGTGCCAGCAGCTTACAATCGGGCCCCCTGCTCTCTGGAAACACCATATATTTT.

This chain links TRBV19 with TRBJ2-6, with 11 bases that match TRBD1. The CDR3 runs 15 residues. V shed 6 bases and J 2 bases; nucleotides not matched to a gene: 0. Per germline, CDR1 LNHDA and CDR2 SQIVND (reference sequence). The CDR3: CASRGQGAGANVLTF. The CDR3 coding sequence is TGTGCCAGTAGGGGACAGGGGGCTGGGGCCAACGTCCTGACTTTC.

The V call is TRBV5-4, the J call TRBJ1-4, with D unresolved. This CDR3 region has 14 residues. Germline V CDR1 and CDR2: SGHNT, YYREEE (reference sequence). Trimming took 0 bases from V and 8 from J, leaving 11 bases between them. The CDR3 spells CASSLGGFKEKLFF. As DNA, the CDR3 is TGTGCCAGCAGCTTGGGGGGTTTCAAGGAAAAACTGTTTTTT.